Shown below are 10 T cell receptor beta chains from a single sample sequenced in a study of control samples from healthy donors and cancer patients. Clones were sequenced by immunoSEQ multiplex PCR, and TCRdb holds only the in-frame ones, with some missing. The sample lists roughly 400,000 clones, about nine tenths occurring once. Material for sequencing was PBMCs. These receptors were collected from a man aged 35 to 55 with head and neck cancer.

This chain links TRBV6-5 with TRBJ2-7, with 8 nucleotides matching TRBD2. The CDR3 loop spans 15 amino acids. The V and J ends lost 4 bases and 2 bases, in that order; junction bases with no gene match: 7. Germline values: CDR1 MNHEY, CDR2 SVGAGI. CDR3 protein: CASSFQRERAYEQYF. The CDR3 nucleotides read TGTGCCAGCAGTTTCCAGCGGGAGCGGGCCTACGAGCAGTACTTC.

For the CDR3, the DNA is TGTGCCAGCACCCAGCTTCCCACAGGGAATTCACCCCTCCACTTT. Residues: CASTQLPTGNSPLHF. The chain couples TRBV27 to TRBJ1-6; D might be TRBD1 (6 bases). Trimming removed 7 bases at V and 7 bases at J, with 17 bases between. The CDR3 totals 15 residues. Germline V gene lookup returns CDR1 MNHEY and CDR2 SMNVEV (reference sequence).

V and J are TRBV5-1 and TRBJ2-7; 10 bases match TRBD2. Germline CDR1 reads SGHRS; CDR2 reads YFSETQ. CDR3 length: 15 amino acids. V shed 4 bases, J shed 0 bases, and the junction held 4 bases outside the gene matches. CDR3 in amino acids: CASSVSSGSSYEQYF. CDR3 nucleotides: TGCGCCAGCAGCGTTTCTAGCGGGAGCTCCTACGAGCAGTACTTC.

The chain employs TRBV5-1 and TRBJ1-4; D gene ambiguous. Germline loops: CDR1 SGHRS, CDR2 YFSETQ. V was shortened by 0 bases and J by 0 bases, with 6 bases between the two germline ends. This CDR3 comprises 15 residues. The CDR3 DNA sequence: TGCGCCAGCAGCTTGGAAGGCTCAACTAATGAAAAACTGTTTTTT. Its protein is CASSLEGSTNEKLFF.

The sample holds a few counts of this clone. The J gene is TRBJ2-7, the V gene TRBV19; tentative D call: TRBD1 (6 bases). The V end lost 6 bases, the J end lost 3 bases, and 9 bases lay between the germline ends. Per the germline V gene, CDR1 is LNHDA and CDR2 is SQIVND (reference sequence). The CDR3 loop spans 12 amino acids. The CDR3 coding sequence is TGTGCCAGTAGCGGGACAAACTACGAGCAGTACTTC. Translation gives CASSGTNYEQYF.

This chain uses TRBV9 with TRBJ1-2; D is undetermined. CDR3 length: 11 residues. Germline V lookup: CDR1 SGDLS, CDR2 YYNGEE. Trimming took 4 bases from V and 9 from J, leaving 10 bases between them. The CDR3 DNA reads TGTGCCAGCAGCTACGGAGGTAGCTACACCTTC. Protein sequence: CASSYGGSYTF.

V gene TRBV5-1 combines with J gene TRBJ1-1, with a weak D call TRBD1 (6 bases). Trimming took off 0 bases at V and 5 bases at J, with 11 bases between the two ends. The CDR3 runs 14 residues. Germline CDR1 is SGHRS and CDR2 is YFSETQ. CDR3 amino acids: CASSLEGGRTEAFF. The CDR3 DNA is TGCGCCAGCAGCTTGGAAGGGGGGCGGACTGAAGCTTTCTTT.

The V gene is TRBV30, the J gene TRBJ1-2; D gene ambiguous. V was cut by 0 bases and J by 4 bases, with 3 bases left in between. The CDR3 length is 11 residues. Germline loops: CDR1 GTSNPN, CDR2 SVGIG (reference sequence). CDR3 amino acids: CAWSVSYGYTF. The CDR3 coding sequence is TGTGCCTGGAGTGTAAGCTATGGCTACACCTTC.

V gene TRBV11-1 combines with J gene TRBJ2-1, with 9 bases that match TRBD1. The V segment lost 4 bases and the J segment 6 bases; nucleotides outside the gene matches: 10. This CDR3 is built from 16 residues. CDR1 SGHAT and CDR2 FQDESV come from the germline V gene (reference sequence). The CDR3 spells CASSYTRDRVGNEQFF. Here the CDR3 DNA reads TGTGCCAGCAGCTATACCCGGGACAGGGTCGGCAATGAGCAGTTCTTC.

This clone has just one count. This CDR3 reads CASRDSSYVLLRTGELFF. The DNA of the CDR3 is TGTGCCAGTCGGGACAGTTCGTATGTGCTGCTGAGGACCGGGGAGCTGTTTTTT. The gene calls are TRBV27 and TRBJ2-2; 7 bases are a match to TRBD1. J gave up 5 bases and V 9 bases, and 21 bases lay outside the gene matches. Germline V gene data show CDR1 as MNHEY and CDR2 as SMNVEV (reference sequence). The CDR3 runs to 18 residues.